This TCR beta chain was found in a study of T cell responses to AZD1222 COVID-19 vaccine. Overall study findings and caveats: Reportedly, nearly half of unique spike TCRs recognized epitopes outside B.1.351/B.1.1.7 mutations. Of the AZD1222 recipients, only 5 or 6 were seropositive at baseline. Increased Spike-specific TCR breadth and depth were observed after two AZD1222 doses. Females outnumbered males among donors, who were mostly white British; clonal diversity was possibly underestimated.

This clone was recorded only once. What it binds is not known. Clones were read by immunoSEQ multiplex PCR, and TCRdb kept only the in-frame ones, dropping some. The table has roughly 180,000 clones, 91% seen once. Germline CDR1 MNHNS, CDR2 SASEGT. The CDR3 extends over 13 amino acids. The ends lost 1 base at V and 7 bases at J; junction bases unmatched: 3. The sequencing here drew on peripheral blood, taken on day 0 of AZD1222 vaccination. The sequence was collected from an adult in good health. The chain employs TRBV6-1 and TRBJ1-1; 7 bases match TRBD1. The CDR3 bases are TGTGCCAGCAGTGAAGGTAGGACAGGTGAAGCTTTCTTT. Translating gives CASSEGRTGEAFF.